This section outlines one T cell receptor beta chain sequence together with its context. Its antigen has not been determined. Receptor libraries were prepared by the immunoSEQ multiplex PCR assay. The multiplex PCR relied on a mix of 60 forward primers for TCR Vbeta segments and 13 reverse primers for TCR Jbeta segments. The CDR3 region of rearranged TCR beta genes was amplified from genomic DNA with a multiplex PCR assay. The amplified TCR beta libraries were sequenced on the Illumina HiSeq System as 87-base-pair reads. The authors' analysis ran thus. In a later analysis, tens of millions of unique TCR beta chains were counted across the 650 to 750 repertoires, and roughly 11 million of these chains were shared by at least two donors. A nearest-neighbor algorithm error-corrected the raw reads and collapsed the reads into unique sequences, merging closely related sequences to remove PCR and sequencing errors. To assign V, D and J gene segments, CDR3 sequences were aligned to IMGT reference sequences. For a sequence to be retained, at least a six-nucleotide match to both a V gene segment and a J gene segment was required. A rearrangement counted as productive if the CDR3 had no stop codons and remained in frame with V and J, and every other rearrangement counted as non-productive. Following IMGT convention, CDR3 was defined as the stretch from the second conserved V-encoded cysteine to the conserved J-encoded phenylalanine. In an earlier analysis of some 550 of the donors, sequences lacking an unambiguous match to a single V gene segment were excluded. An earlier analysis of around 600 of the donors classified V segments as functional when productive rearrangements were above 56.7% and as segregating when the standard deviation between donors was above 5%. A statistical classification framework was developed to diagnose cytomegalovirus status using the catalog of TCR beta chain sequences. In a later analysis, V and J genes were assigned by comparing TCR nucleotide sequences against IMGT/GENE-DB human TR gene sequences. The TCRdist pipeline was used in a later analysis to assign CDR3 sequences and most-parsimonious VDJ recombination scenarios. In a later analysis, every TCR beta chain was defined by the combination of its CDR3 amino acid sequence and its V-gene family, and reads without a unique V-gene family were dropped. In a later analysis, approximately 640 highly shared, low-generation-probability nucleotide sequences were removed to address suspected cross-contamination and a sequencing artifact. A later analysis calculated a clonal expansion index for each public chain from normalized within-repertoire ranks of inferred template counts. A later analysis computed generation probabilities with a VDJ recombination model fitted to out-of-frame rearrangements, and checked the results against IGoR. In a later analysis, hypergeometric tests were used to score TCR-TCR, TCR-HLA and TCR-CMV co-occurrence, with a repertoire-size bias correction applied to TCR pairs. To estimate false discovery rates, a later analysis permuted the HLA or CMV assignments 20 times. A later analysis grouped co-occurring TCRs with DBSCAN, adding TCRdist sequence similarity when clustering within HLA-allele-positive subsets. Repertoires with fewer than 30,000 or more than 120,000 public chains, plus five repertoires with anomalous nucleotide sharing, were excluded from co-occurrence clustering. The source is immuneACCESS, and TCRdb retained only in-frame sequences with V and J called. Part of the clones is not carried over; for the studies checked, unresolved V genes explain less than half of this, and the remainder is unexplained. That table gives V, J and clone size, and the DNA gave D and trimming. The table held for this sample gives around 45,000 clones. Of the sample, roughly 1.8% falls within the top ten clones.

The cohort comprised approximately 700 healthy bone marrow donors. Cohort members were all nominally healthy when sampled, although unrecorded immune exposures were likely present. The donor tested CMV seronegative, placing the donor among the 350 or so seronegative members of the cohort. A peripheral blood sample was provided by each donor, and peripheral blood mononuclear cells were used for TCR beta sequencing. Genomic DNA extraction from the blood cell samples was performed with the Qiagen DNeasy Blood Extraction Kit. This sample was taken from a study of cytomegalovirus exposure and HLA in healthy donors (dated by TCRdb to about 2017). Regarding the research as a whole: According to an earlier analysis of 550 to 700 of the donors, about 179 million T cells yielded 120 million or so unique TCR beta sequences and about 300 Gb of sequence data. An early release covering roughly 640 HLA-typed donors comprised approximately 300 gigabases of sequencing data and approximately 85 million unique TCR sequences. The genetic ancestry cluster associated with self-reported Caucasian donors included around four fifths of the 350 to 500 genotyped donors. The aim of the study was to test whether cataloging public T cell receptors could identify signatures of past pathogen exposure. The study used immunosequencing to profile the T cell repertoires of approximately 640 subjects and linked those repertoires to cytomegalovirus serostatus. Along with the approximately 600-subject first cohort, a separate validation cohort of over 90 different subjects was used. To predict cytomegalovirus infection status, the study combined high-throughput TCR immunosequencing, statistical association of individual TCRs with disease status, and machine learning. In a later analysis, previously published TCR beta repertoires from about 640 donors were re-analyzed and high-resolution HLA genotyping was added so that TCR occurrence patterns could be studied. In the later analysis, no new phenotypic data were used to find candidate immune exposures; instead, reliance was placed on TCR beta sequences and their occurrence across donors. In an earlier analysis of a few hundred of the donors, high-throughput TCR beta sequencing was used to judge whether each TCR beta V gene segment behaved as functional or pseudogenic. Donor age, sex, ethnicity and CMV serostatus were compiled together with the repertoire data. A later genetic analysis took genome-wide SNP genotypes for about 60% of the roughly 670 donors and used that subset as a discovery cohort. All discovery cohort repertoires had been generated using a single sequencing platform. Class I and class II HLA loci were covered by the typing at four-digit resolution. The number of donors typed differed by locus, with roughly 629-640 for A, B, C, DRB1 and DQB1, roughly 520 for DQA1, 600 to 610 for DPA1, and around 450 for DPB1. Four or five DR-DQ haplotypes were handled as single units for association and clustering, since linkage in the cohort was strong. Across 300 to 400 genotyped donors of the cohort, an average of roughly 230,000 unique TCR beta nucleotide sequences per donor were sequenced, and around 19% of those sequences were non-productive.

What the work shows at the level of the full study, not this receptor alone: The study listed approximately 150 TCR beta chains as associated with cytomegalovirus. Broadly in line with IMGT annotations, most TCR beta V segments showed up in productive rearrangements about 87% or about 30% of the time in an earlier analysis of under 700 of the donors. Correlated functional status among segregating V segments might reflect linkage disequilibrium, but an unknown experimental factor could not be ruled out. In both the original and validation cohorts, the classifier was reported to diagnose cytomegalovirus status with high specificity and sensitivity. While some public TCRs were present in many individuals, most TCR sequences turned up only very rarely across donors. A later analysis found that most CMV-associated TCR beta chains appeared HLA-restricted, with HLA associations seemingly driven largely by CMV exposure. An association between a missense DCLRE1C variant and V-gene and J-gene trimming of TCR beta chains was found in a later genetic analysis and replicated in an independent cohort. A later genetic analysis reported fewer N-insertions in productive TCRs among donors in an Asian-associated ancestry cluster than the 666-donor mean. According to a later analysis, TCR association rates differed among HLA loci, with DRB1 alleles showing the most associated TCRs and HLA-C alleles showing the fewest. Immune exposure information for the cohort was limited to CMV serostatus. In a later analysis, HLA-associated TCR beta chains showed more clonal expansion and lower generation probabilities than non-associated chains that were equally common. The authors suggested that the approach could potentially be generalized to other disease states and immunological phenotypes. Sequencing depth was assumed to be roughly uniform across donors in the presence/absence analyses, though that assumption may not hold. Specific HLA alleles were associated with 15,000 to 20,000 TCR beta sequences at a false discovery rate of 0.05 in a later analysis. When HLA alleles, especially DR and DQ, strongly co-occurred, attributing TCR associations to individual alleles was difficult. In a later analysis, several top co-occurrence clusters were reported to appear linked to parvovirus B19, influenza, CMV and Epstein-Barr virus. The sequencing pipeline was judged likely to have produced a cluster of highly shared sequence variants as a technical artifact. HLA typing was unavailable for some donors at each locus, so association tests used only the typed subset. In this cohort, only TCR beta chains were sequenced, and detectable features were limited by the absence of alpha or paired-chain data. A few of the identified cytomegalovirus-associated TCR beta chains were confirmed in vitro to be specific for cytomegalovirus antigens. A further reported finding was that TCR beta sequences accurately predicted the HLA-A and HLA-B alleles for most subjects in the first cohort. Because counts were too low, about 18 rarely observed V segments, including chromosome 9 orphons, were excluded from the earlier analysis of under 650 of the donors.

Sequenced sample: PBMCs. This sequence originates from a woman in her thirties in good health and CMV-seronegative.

The sequenced DNA is TGTGCCAGCAGTACAGGGAGCTCCTATAATTCACCCCTCCACTTT. The encoded protein is CASSTGSSYNSPLHF. The rearrangement joined TRBV25-1 to TRBJ1-6; a weak D assignment points to TRBD1 (6 bases agree). The CDR3 starts with the cysteine, ends with the phenylalanine, and has 15 residues. Only the CDR3 region is kept as DNA, spanning 45 bases read in frame from base 1. The germline V gene yields MGHDK for CDR1 and SYGVNS for CDR2. V is clipped by 5 bases and J by 0 bases, and the sequence between their germline boundaries is 8 bases long.